One and the same sample provided the 18 T cell receptor beta chains below, sequenced in a study of response to subunit inactivated influenza vaccine. Each CDR3 protein gets one entry after TCRdb re-called the RT-PCR reads with MiXCR. Of about 800,000 distinct CDR3 sequences in the sample, roughly 20% were seen once. Sequencing was performed on PBMCs from blood, taken 5 to 6 days after vaccination. These receptors were obtained from a man aged 50 or older who received an inactivated influenza vaccine.

This clonotype was seen a handful of times. This chain uses TRBV7-2 with TRBJ1-1; 8 positions match TRBD1. The CDR3 loop spans 16 amino acids. V lost 4 bases, J lost 2 bases, and 9 bases stayed unmatched. In germline, CDR1 is SGHTA, CDR2 FQGNSA. The CDR3 loop reads CASSSYPGQANTEAFF. The CDR3 nucleotides are TGTGCCAGCAGCTCGTACCCGGGACAGGCCAACACTGAAGCTTTCTTT.

This clonotype was detected only a few times. This chain links TRBV20-1 with TRBJ2-2; weak D call: TRBD1 (6 bases). The V end lost 0 bases, the J end lost 4 bases, and 15 bases lay between the germline ends. Germline V gene data show CDR1 as DFQATT and CDR2 as SNEGSKA (reference sequence). This CDR3 is 16 amino acids long. For the CDR3, the DNA is TGCAGTGCTAGAGATCAAGGGGGTCGCGGCACCGGGGAGCTGTTTTTT. This sequence encodes CSARDQGGRGTGELFF.

This clonotype has only a few counts. V gene TRBV24-1 combines with J gene TRBJ1-2; the match to TRBD1 covers 7 bases. The junction had 8 bases not matched to a gene; V was cut back by 3 bases and J by 8 bases. This CDR3 has 14 amino acids. Germline V lookup: CDR1 KGHDR, CDR2 SFDVKD. CDR3 DNA: TGTGCCACCAGTGATGTACAGGGGTTAGGGGGCTACACCTTC. It yields the protein CATSDVQGLGGYTF.

This clonotype appeared a few times. The gene calls are TRBV28 and TRBJ2-5, with TRBD2 identical over 15 bases. The germline V gene has CDR1 MDHEN and CDR2 SYDVKM. V lost 4 bases to trimming and J lost 2 bases; unmatched junction nucleotides: 5. The CDR3 length is 17 residues. This chain's CDR3 is CASSSGTSGRLQETQYF. CDR3 bases: TGTGCCAGCAGTTCCGGGACTAGCGGGAGGTTACAAGAGACCCAGTACTTC.

A few counts support this clonotype. The chain combines TRBV4-3 with TRBJ2-5; 7 nucleotides align to TRBD1. Trimming cost V 1 base and J 2 bases; bases outside gene matches: 7. The germline gives CDR1 LGHNA, CDR2 YSLEER. CDR3 length equals 16 residues. Written as DNA, the CDR3 is TGCGCCAGCAGCCAAGGCTACCGGGACAGACAAGAGACCCAGTACTTC. Residues: CASSQGYRDRQETQYF.

This sequence joins TRBV7-2 and TRBJ1-6, with 7 bases identical to TRBD1. Losses at the gene ends were 4 bases for V and 7 bases for J; bases not matched to a gene: 4. The germline V gene has CDR1 SGHTA and CDR2 FQGNSA. The CDR3 is made up of 14 amino acids. CDR3 amino acids: CASSSLDRNSPLHF. CDR3 in DNA: TGTGCCAGCAGCTCCCTGGACAGGAATTCACCCCTCCACTTT.

V and J are TRBV10-3 and TRBJ2-1; D is undetermined. This CDR3 spans 17 amino acids. The V end lost 3 bases, the J end lost 2 bases, and 17 bases lay between the germline ends. The germline gives CDR1 ENHRY, CDR2 SYGVKD. CDR3 residues: CAISDPFVPHAYNEQFF. CDR3 sequence (DNA): TGTGCCATCAGTGACCCCTTTGTCCCCCACGCCTACAATGAGCAGTTCTTC.

This clonotype has only a few counts. The chain employs TRBV7-2 and TRBJ2-5; D perhaps matches TRBD2 (6 bases). The CDR3 has 14 amino acids. Germline assignment: CDR1 SGHTA and CDR2 FQGNSA. V was shortened by 5 bases and J by 7 bases, with 17 bases between the two germline ends. In DNA, the CDR3 is TGTGCCAGCAGCACGAGCGGGCCCGGGAGGACCCAGTACTTC. Translation gives CASSTSGPGRTQYF.

The genes are TRBV5-1 and TRBJ2-6; weak D call: TRBD2 (6 bases). The CDR3 spans 18 residues. V was cut by 2 bases and J by 0 bases, with 15 bases left in between. Germline V lookup: CDR1 SGHRS, CDR2 YFSETQ. The DNA for the CDR3 is TGCGCCAGCAGCTTTATCTTAGCGGTTCTCTCTGGGGCCAACGTCCTGACTTTC. Amino acids: CASSFILAVLSGANVLTF.

The count of this clonotype is one. The V gene is TRBV4-2, the J gene TRBJ2-5, with 14 bases that match TRBD2. The CDR3 spans 16 residues. CDR1 and CDR2 from the germline V gene are LGHNA and YNFKEQ. J gave up 5 bases and V 3 bases, and 5 bases lay outside the gene matches. The CDR3 DNA follows: TGTGCCAGCAGCCAGGGGACTAGCGGGAGTTCGGAGACCCAGTACTTC. It codes for CASSQGTSGSSETQYF.

This clonotype was counted only a few times. The V gene is TRBV5-1, the J gene TRBJ2-2; D is perhaps TRBD1 (5 bases). The CDR3 totals 15 residues. CDR1 is SGHRS, CDR2 YFSETQ, per germline. Trimming pared 1 base from V and 3 bases from J, leaving 10 bases between. In DNA, the CDR3 is TGCGCCAGCAGCTTGAGACAGACCCACACCGGGGAGCTGTTTTTT. This translates into CASSLRQTHTGELFF.

This chain connects TRBV20-1 to TRBJ1-4, with D possibly matching TRBD1 (5 bases). The CDR3 contains 14 residues. The V gene lost 6 bases and the J gene lost 6 bases, with 17 bases spanning the gap. Germline V gives CDR1 DFQATT, CDR2 SNEGSKA (reference sequence). The CDR3, as DNA: TGCAGTGCGCGGGGGGTCTCCACGGATGAAAAACTGTTTTTT. It is translated as CSARGVSTDEKLFF.

The chain couples TRBV28 to TRBJ1-4, with TRBD1 matching 8 bases. Trimming removed 3 bases from V and 7 bases from J; junction bases left unmatched: 13. Germline V lookup: CDR1 MDHEN, CDR2 SYDVKM. The CDR3 has 17 residues. The DNA of the CDR3 is TGTGCCAGCAGTTTCCCCCGGAAGACAGGGGCCTTTGAAAAACTGTTTTTT. It specifies CASSFPRKTGAFEKLFF.

This chain joins TRBV6-2 or TRBV6-3 and TRBJ1-5; maybe TRBD1 (5 bases). This CDR3 region has 13 residues. CDR1 and CDR2 (germline): MNHEY, SVGEGT. The V end was cut by 2 bases, the J end by 9 bases, with 11 bases between. The CDR3, as DNA: TGTGCCAGCAGTTACGGGGCCATTCGGCCCCAGCATTTT. It specifies CASSYGAIRPQHF.

This clonotype was observed a few times. The chain links TRBV5-1 to TRBJ2-7; D call uncertain. This CDR3 is 13 amino acids long. CDR1 and CDR2 (germline): SGHRS, YFSETQ. The V end lost 0 bases, the J end lost 10 bases, and 14 bases lay between the germline ends. CDR3 coding DNA: TGCGCCAGCAGCTTGGGAGTAGACTTCGAACAGTACTTC. Residues: CASSLGVDFEQYF.

The chain recombines TRBV2 with TRBJ2-5; 7 bases map to TRBD1. J was trimmed by 1 base and V by 2 bases; bases with no gene match: 1. The CDR3 runs to 14 residues. Germline V gene sequence: CDR1 SNHLY, CDR2 FYNNEI. This CDR3 is CASSEQGVQETQYF. The DNA of the CDR3 is TGTGCCAGCAGTGAACAGGGGGTCCAAGAGACCCAGTACTTC.

The chain links TRBV7-2 to TRBJ2-3, with D unclear. Trimming removed 1 base from V and 3 bases from J, with 11 bases in between. This CDR3 is 15 amino acids long. In germline, CDR1 is SGHTA, CDR2 FQGNSA. CDR3 sequence reads: CASSLGTWTTDTQYF. The CDR3, as DNA: TGTGCCAGCAGCTTAGGGACCTGGACGACAGATACGCAGTATTTT.

This clonotype showed up just a few times. The gene calls are TRBV7-8 and TRBJ2-7, with TRBD2 as a possible D gene (6 bases). Germline loops: CDR1 SGHVS, CDR2 FQNEAQ. V was clipped by 2 bases and J by 3 bases, with 17 bases between them. The CDR3 is 16 amino acids. CDR3 sequence (DNA): TGTGCCAGCAGCTTATTAGCGGTGAAGGGCCTCTACGAGCAGTACTTC. Its translation is CASSLLAVKGLYEQYF.